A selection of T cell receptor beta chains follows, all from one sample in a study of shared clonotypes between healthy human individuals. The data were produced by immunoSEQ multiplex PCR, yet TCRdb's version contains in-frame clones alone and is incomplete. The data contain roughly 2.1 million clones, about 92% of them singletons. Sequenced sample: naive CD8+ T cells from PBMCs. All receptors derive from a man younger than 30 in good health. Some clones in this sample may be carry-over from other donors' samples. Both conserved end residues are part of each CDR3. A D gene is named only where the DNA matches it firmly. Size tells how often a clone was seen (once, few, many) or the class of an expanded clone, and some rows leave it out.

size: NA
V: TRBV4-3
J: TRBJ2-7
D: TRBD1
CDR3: CASSHSRDRAYEQYF
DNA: TGCGCCAGCAGCCACAGCCGGGACAGGGCCTACGAGCAGTACTTC

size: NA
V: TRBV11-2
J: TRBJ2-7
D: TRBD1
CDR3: CASSLGPFQIQGTTYEQYF
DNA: TGTGCCAGCAGCTTAGGGCCGTTCCAGATACAGGGGACAACCTACGAGCAGTACTTC

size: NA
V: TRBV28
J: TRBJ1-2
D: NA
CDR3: CASSLSFGGIVGYTF
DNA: TGTGCCAGCAGTTTATCTTTCGGGGGGATAGTTGGGTACACCTTC

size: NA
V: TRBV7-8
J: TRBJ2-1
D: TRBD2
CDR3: CASSYSRSSGSYNEQFF
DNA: TGTGCCAGCAGCTATAGCCGATCTAGCGGGAGCTACAATGAGCAGTTCTTC

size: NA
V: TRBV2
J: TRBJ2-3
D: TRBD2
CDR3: CASEGLAGGQYTDTQYF
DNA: TGTGCCAGCGAGGGACTAGCGGGAGGCCAATACACAGATACGCAGTATTTT

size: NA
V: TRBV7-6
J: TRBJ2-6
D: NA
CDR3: CASSLPGAANVLTF
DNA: TGTGCCAGCAGCTTACCCGGGGCGGCCAACGTCCTGACTTTC

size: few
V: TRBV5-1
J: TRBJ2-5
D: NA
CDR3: CASSLPEYQETQYF
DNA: TGCGCCAGCAGCTTACCCGAATACCAAGAGACCCAGTACTTC

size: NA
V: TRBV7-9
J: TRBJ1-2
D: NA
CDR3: CASSFRDAYGYTF
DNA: TGTGCCAGCAGCTTTCGGGATGCGTATGGCTACACCTTC

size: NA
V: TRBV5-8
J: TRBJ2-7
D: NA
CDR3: CASSSPGFSYEQYF
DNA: TGTGCCAGCAGCAGTCCGGGATTCTCCTACGAGCAGTACTTC

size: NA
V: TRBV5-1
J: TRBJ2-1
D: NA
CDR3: CASSFAGGAYNEQFF
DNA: TGCGCCAGCAGCTTTGCCGGGGGCGCCTACAATGAGCAGTTCTTC

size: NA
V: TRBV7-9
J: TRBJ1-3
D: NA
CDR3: CASSFGGTGNTIYF
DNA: TGTGCCAGCAGCTTTGGGGGGACTGGAAACACCATATATTTT

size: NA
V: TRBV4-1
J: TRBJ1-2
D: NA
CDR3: CASSQDWGLDYGYTF
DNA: TGCGCCAGCAGCCAAGATTGGGGGCTGGACTATGGCTACACCTTC

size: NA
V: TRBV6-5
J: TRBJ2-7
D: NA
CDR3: CASSPGEAYEQYF
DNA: TGTGCCAGCAGTCCCGGGGAGGCCTACGAGCAGTACTTC

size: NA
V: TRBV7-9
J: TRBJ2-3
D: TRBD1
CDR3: CASSPPGQGALWGDTQYF
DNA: TGTGCCAGCAGCCCGCCGGGACAGGGGGCTCTGTGGGGAGATACGCAGTATTTT

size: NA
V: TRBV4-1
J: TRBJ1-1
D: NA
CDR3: CASSQEGPGYGEAFF
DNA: TGCGCCAGCAGCCAAGAGGGTCCAGGGTATGGTGAAGCTTTCTTT

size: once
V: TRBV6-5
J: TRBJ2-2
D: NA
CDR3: CASSPNTGELFF
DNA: TGTGCCAGCAGTCCTAACACCGGGGAGCTGTTTTTT

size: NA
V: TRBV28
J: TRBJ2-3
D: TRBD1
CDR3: CASSARTGANTDTQYF
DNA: TGTGCCAGCAGTGCCAGGACAGGGGCGAACACAGATACGCAGTATTTT

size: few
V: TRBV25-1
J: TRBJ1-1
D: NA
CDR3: CASSVLGDAFF
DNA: TGTGCCAGCAGCGTATTGGGTGATGCTTTCTTT

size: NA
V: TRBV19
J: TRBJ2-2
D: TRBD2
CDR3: CASSTSGMNTGELFF
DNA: TGTGCCAGTAGTACCAGCGGGATGAACACCGGGGAGCTGTTTTTT

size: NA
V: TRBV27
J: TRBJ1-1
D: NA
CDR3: CASSLSRGRGTEAFF
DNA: TGTGCCAGCAGTTTATCCCGGGGGCGAGGCACTGAAGCTTTCTTT

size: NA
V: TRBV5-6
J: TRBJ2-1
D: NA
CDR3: CASSPRLRDRSSYNEQFF
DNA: TGTGCCAGCAGCCCCCGATTACGGGACCGAAGCTCCTACAATGAGCAGTTCTTC